This TCR beta chain was documented in a study of shared clonotypes between healthy human individuals. Study-wide findings and caveats: Enrolling few donors narrowed the genetic and exposure-history diversity that was represented.

Libraries were prepared by immunoSEQ multiplex PCR; TCRdb keeps only in-frame clonotypes and omits some of them. The sample holds roughly 2,300,000 clones, around 93% seen once. V was cut by 5 bases and J by 5 bases, with 7 bases left in between. This CDR3 spans 12 amino acids. Germline CDR1 is LGHNA and CDR2 is YNFKEQ. On this clone: Its matching antigen is unknown.

Sequenced input: naive CD4+ T cells from PBMCs. Noted subset: CD45RA+ positively selected. V is TRBV4-2 and J is TRBJ2-1; tentative D call: TRBD2 (6 bases). This TCR derives from a man aged 18 to 30 in good health. Some clones in this sample may be carry-over from other donors' samples. The CDR3 loop reads CASSGRHNEQFF. The CDR3, as DNA: TGTGCCAGCAGCGGGAGGCACAATGAGCAGTTCTTC.